Listed below are T cell receptor beta chains from one sample, sequenced in a study of blood T cells in healthy people across ages. TCRdb redid the calling of the 5' RACE reads with MiXCR, one entry per CDR3 protein. Here the sample spans roughly 2 million distinct CDR3 sequences, about 50% being singletons. Material: blood. Receptors were obtained from a woman aged 35 to 49 in good health. The CDR3 runs from the conserved cysteine through the conserved F or W. Each record gives: clone size, V gene, D gene, CDR3 length, J gene, CDR3 DNA, CDR3 protein. The D gene is left open where the match is weak. Size is stated for part of the rows, as once, few or many counts, or as a class when the clone is expanded.

clone_size: NA
v_call: TRBV7-9
d_call: TRBD1
cdr3_length: 19
j_call: TRBJ1-5
cdr3_nt: TGTGCCAGCAGCTCCAATGAGGGACAGGGCCTCTATAGCAATCAGCCCCAGCATTTT
cdr3_aa: CASSSNEGQGLYSNQPQHF

clone_size: NA
v_call: TRBV7-9
d_call: TRBD1
cdr3_length: 17
j_call: TRBJ2-7
cdr3_nt: TGTGCCAGCAGCTTCCCTTCGGACAGGGGAGGCACCTACGAGCAGTACTTC
cdr3_aa: CASSFPSDRGGTYEQYF

clone_size: NA
v_call: TRBV5-1
d_call: NA
cdr3_length: 12
j_call: TRBJ2-3
cdr3_nt: TGCGCCAGCAGCGTCCACAGCGGGTTGTGGTATTTT
cdr3_aa: CASSVHSGLWYF

clone_size: few
v_call: TRBV4-2
d_call: TRBD1
cdr3_length: 16
j_call: TRBJ1-2
cdr3_nt: TGTGCCAGCAGCCCTGGGGACAGAAAAGCTAACTATGGCTACACCTTC
cdr3_aa: CASSPGDRKANYGYTF

clone_size: few
v_call: TRBV7-2
d_call: NA
cdr3_length: 14
j_call: TRBJ2-1
cdr3_nt: TGTGCCAGCAGCTCTTCCGGGCCCTACAATGAGCAGTTCTTC
cdr3_aa: CASSSSGPYNEQFF

clone_size: once
v_call: TRBV6-5
d_call: TRBD1
cdr3_length: 16
j_call: TRBJ1-2
cdr3_nt: TGTGCCAGCAGTTACCACGGACAGGGAGTTAACTATGGCTACACCTTC
cdr3_aa: CASSYHGQGVNYGYTF

clone_size: NA
v_call: TRBV28
d_call: TRBD1
cdr3_length: 16
j_call: TRBJ2-7
cdr3_nt: TGTGCCAGCAGTCTGGGGACAGGCCACGAAAGTTCCGAGCAGTACTTC
cdr3_aa: CASSLGTGHESSEQYF

clone_size: few
v_call: TRBV5-1
d_call: NA
cdr3_length: 14
j_call: TRBJ2-1
cdr3_nt: TGCGCCAGCAGCTTGACAGGCCGGGGCAATGAGCAGTTCTTC
cdr3_aa: CASSLTGRGNEQFF

clone_size: few
v_call: TRBV12-3/TRBV12-4
d_call: TRBD1
cdr3_length: 16
j_call: TRBJ2-1
cdr3_nt: TGTGCCAGCGAGGATAGAGACAGGGTCAACTACAATGAGCAGTTCTTC
cdr3_aa: CASEDRDRVNYNEQFF

clone_size: NA
v_call: TRBV28
d_call: TRBD1
cdr3_length: 16
j_call: TRBJ2-1
cdr3_nt: TGTGCCAGCAGTCCCTGGACAGGGACGGAACCAAATGAGCAGTTCTTC
cdr3_aa: CASSPWTGTEPNEQFF

clone_size: NA
v_call: TRBV20-1
d_call: NA
cdr3_length: 17
j_call: TRBJ1-2
cdr3_nt: TGCAGTGCTAGAGCCGGGACCTGCTGTGAACAGGGAACTGGCTACACCTTC
cdr3_aa: CSARAGTCCEQGTGYTF

clone_size: few
v_call: TRBV20-1
d_call: NA
cdr3_length: 14
j_call: TRBJ2-5
cdr3_nt: TGCAGTGCAACCACGCAGGGAGTCCAAGAGACCCAGTACTTC
cdr3_aa: CSATTQGVQETQYF

clone_size: NA
v_call: TRBV20-1
d_call: NA
cdr3_length: 13
j_call: TRBJ2-7
cdr3_nt: TGCAGTGCTGGACTCGTGTGGGCCTACGAGCAGTACTTC
cdr3_aa: CSAGLVWAYEQYF

clone_size: NA
v_call: TRBV28
d_call: NA
cdr3_length: 14
j_call: TRBJ2-7
cdr3_nt: TGTGCCAGCTCTTCCCCTGACGAATACTACGAGCAGTACTTC
cdr3_aa: CASSSPDEYYEQYF

clone_size: few
v_call: TRBV7-8
d_call: TRBD1
cdr3_length: 14
j_call: TRBJ1-2
cdr3_nt: TGTGCCAGCAGCCCCACCACAGGGGACGGTGGCTACACCTTC
cdr3_aa: CASSPTTGDGGYTF

clone_size: NA
v_call: TRBV6-2/TRBV6-3
d_call: NA
cdr3_length: 14
j_call: TRBJ1-6
cdr3_nt: TGTGCCAGCAGACAGACAGCCCCCAATTCACCCCTCCACTTT
cdr3_aa: CASRQTAPNSPLHF

clone_size: few
v_call: TRBV7-2
d_call: NA
cdr3_length: 14
j_call: TRBJ2-1
cdr3_nt: TGTGCCAGCAGCTTAGAGGGACCTGGCTGGGAGCAGTTCTTC
cdr3_aa: CASSLEGPGWEQFF

clone_size: NA
v_call: TRBV12-3/TRBV12-4
d_call: NA
cdr3_length: 12
j_call: TRBJ1-2
cdr3_nt: TGTGCCAGCAGTTTAGGGGATCATGGCTACACCTTC
cdr3_aa: CASSLGDHGYTF

clone_size: once
v_call: TRBV6-2/TRBV6-3
d_call: TRBD1
cdr3_length: 15
j_call: TRBJ1-5
cdr3_nt: TGTGCCAGCACAACAGGGACAGGGACCAGTCAGCCCCAGCATTTT
cdr3_aa: CASTTGTGTSQPQHF

clone_size: NA
v_call: TRBV2
d_call: TRBD2
cdr3_length: 15
j_call: TRBJ2-5
cdr3_nt: TGTGCCAGCCGTACTAGCGGGGTGAGACAAGAGACCCAGTACTTC
cdr3_aa: CASRTSGVRQETQYF

clone_size: NA
v_call: TRBV20-1
d_call: NA
cdr3_length: 14
j_call: TRBJ2-6
cdr3_nt: TGCAGTGCTAGTGGGGGCTCTGGGGCCAACGTCCTGACTTTC
cdr3_aa: CSASGGSGANVLTF

clone_size: NA
v_call: TRBV6-5
d_call: NA
cdr3_length: 13
j_call: TRBJ1-1
cdr3_nt: TGTGCCAGCAGTTACTCGACGAGGGGGTCAGCTTTCTTT
cdr3_aa: CASSYSTRGSAFF

clone_size: NA
v_call: TRBV6-2/TRBV6-3
d_call: NA
cdr3_length: 14
j_call: TRBJ2-7
cdr3_nt: TGTGCCAGCAGTTACGAGATTAGTACCTACGAGCAGTACTTC
cdr3_aa: CASSYEISTYEQYF

clone_size: NA
v_call: TRBV20-1
d_call: NA
cdr3_length: 15
j_call: TRBJ2-4
cdr3_nt: TGCAGTGCTAGAGGGACAGACAGGGCGGGGAACATTCAGTACTTC
cdr3_aa: CSARGTDRAGNIQYF

clone_size: NA
v_call: TRBV4-1
d_call: NA
cdr3_length: 13
j_call: TRBJ2-3
cdr3_nt: TGCGCCAGCAGTCCAGAGCGGTGGGATACGCAGTATTTT
cdr3_aa: CASSPERWDTQYF

clone_size: NA
v_call: TRBV25-1
d_call: NA
cdr3_length: 18
j_call: TRBJ2-6
cdr3_nt: TGTGCCAGCAGTGAAGGTCTTCAAGGCCGCTCTGGGGCCAACGTCCTGACTTTC
cdr3_aa: CASSEGLQGRSGANVLTF

clone_size: NA
v_call: TRBV7-9
d_call: NA
cdr3_length: 15
j_call: TRBJ2-7
cdr3_nt: TGTGCCAGCAGCTTAGCAGGGGATGGGGTCTACGAGCAGTACTTC
cdr3_aa: CASSLAGDGVYEQYF

clone_size: NA
v_call: TRBV27
d_call: TRBD1
cdr3_length: 15
j_call: TRBJ1-2
cdr3_nt: TGTGCCAGCAGTTTATCGAGGGGACAGGGTAATGGCTACACCTTC
cdr3_aa: CASSLSRGQGNGYTF

clone_size: few
v_call: TRBV5-1
d_call: TRBD2
cdr3_length: 17
j_call: TRBJ2-7
cdr3_nt: TGCGCCAGCAGGGCGGGGGGGGCAGTCCTGAGGAAGTACGAGCAGTACTTC
cdr3_aa: CASRAGGAVLRKYEQYF

clone_size: NA
v_call: TRBV9
d_call: NA
cdr3_length: 17
j_call: TRBJ2-3
cdr3_nt: TGTGCCAGCAGCGCGAATCCCGGGACTGGGGGCACAGATACGCAGTATTTT
cdr3_aa: CASSANPGTGGTDTQYF

clone_size: few
v_call: TRBV12-3/TRBV12-4
d_call: NA
cdr3_length: 14
j_call: TRBJ2-5
cdr3_nt: TGTGCCAGCAGTCCTCCTTTGTACCAAGAGACCCAGTACTTC
cdr3_aa: CASSPPLYQETQYF

clone_size: few
v_call: TRBV7-9
d_call: TRBD1
cdr3_length: 14
j_call: TRBJ2-4
cdr3_nt: TGTGCCAGCAGCCTGGACAGGGAGAGAAACATTCAGTACTTC
cdr3_aa: CASSLDRERNIQYF

clone_size: NA
v_call: TRBV6-5
d_call: TRBD1
cdr3_length: 14
j_call: TRBJ1-2
cdr3_nt: TGTGCCAGCAGCGCCGCGGACAGGGGCTATGGCTACACCTTC
cdr3_aa: CASSAADRGYGYTF

clone_size: NA
v_call: TRBV5-1
d_call: NA
cdr3_length: 14
j_call: TRBJ1-2
cdr3_nt: TGCGCCAGCAGCCCTGGAGACGGCGGCTATGGCTACACCTTC
cdr3_aa: CASSPGDGGYGYTF

clone_size: once
v_call: TRBV6-2/TRBV6-3
d_call: NA
cdr3_length: 16
j_call: TRBJ2-2
cdr3_nt: TGTGCCAGCAGTTACCAACGAACGGTTAACACCGGGGAGCTGTTTTTT
cdr3_aa: CASSYQRTVNTGELFF

clone_size: NA
v_call: TRBV20-1
d_call: NA
cdr3_length: 14
j_call: TRBJ2-1
cdr3_nt: TGCAGTGCTAGGGGACGAGACCTGTACAATGAGCAGTTCTTC
cdr3_aa: CSARGRDLYNEQFF

clone_size: NA
v_call: TRBV4-2
d_call: NA
cdr3_length: 15
j_call: TRBJ2-3
cdr3_nt: TGTGCCAGCAGCCAAGAAAGGAGGGCCCAAGATACGCAGTATTTT
cdr3_aa: CASSQERRAQDTQYF

clone_size: NA
v_call: TRBV20-1
d_call: TRBD2
cdr3_length: 14
j_call: TRBJ2-1
cdr3_nt: TGCAGTGCTGGAGAGGCTAGCGGGGGGAATGAGCAGTTCTTC
cdr3_aa: CSAGEASGGNEQFF

clone_size: few
v_call: TRBV15
d_call: NA
cdr3_length: 15
j_call: TRBJ2-3
cdr3_nt: TGTGCCACCCAGCCCCGGGCGCCTAACACAGATACGCAGTATTTT
cdr3_aa: CATQPRAPNTDTQYF

clone_size: NA
v_call: TRBV27
d_call: NA
cdr3_length: 16
j_call: TRBJ2-5
cdr3_nt: TGTGCCAGCAGTTTATCGAAAGTCGTCCCCCAAGAGACCCAGTACTTC
cdr3_aa: CASSLSKVVPQETQYF

clone_size: NA
v_call: TRBV27
d_call: NA
cdr3_length: 13
j_call: TRBJ2-7
cdr3_nt: TGTGCCAGCAGTTTATTGACTGGGTGCGAGCAGTACTTC
cdr3_aa: CASSLLTGCEQYF

clone_size: NA
v_call: TRBV15
d_call: NA
cdr3_length: 14
j_call: TRBJ2-3
cdr3_nt: TGTGCCACCAGGGGACACCTTAGCACAGATACGCAGTATTTT
cdr3_aa: CATRGHLSTDTQYF

clone_size: NA
v_call: TRBV6-2/TRBV6-3
d_call: NA
cdr3_length: 12
j_call: TRBJ2-7
cdr3_nt: TGTGCCAGCAGTTACGTGGGGTTGGAACAGTACTTC
cdr3_aa: CASSYVGLEQYF

clone_size: NA
v_call: TRBV7-2
d_call: TRBD2
cdr3_length: 15
j_call: TRBJ2-3
cdr3_nt: TGTGCCAGCAGCCTTGGGACTAGCTCGGCAGATACGCAGTATTTT
cdr3_aa: CASSLGTSSADTQYF

clone_size: NA
v_call: TRBV13
d_call: TRBD1
cdr3_length: 15
j_call: TRBJ2-1
cdr3_nt: TGTGCCAGCAGCTATCGACAGGGGGTGGCCAATGAGCAGTTCTTC
cdr3_aa: CASSYRQGVANEQFF

clone_size: NA
v_call: TRBV7-9
d_call: NA
cdr3_length: 13
j_call: TRBJ2-7
cdr3_nt: TGTGCCAGCAGCTCCAGACAGGACTACGAGCAGTACTTC
cdr3_aa: CASSSRQDYEQYF

clone_size: NA
v_call: TRBV24-1
d_call: NA
cdr3_length: 14
j_call: TRBJ2-3
cdr3_nt: TGTGCCACCAGTGTAGTCGGGGCCCGGGATACGCAGTATTTT
cdr3_aa: CATSVVGARDTQYF

clone_size: once
v_call: TRBV7-8
d_call: NA
cdr3_length: 14
j_call: TRBJ1-4
cdr3_nt: TGTGCCAGCATGAATCTGGAGACTAATGAAAAACTGTTTTTT
cdr3_aa: CASMNLETNEKLFF

clone_size: few
v_call: TRBV6-5
d_call: NA
cdr3_length: 13
j_call: TRBJ1-2
cdr3_nt: TGTGCCAGCAGCTCCTACGGGTGGGATGGCTACACCTTC
cdr3_aa: CASSSYGWDGYTF

clone_size: NA
v_call: TRBV27
d_call: NA
cdr3_length: 18
j_call: TRBJ1-4
cdr3_nt: TGTGCCAGCAGTCCGGGAAGTTGGCGGACATGGGCAAGTCAAGAACTGTTTTTT
cdr3_aa: CASSPGSWRTWASQELFF

clone_size: many
v_call: TRBV7-2
d_call: NA
cdr3_length: 12
j_call: TRBJ1-2
cdr3_nt: TGTGCCAGCAGCCCCCCTAACTATGGCTACACCTTC
cdr3_aa: CASSPPNYGYTF